These T cell receptor beta chains were read from a single sample in a study of control samples from healthy donors and cancer patients. Profiling relied on immunoSEQ multiplex PCR, and the TCRdb table lists in-frame clones only, not all of them. The sample has 95,000 to 150,000 clones; about 87% are singletons. Specimen: blood. The receptors stem from a man in his 60s in good health. Both conserved end residues are part of each CDR3. Each record gives: CDR3 length, J gene, V gene, D gene, clone size, CDR3 DNA, CDR3 protein. A D gene is named only where the DNA matches it firmly. A clone size is listed for some rows: how often the clone was seen (once, few, many), or a class if it is expanded.

CDR3 length: 13; J gene: TRBJ1-1; V gene: TRBV3-1/TRBV3-2; D gene: NA; clone size: NA; CDR3 DNA: TGTGCCAGCAGCGTGACAGCGAACACTGAAGCTTTCTTT; CDR3 protein: CASSVTANTEAFF
CDR3 length: 15; J gene: TRBJ1-4; V gene: TRBV27; D gene: NA; clone size: NA; CDR3 DNA: TGTGCCAGCAGTTTCCTAGGGGGGGCAGGTGAAAAACTGTTTTTT; CDR3 protein: CASSFLGGAGEKLFF
CDR3 length: 15; J gene: TRBJ2-7; V gene: TRBV7-2; D gene: NA; clone size: NA; CDR3 DNA: TGTGCCAGCAGCTTCGGACGGGGTAGTCTAGGCGAGCAGTACTTC; CDR3 protein: CASSFGRGSLGEQYF
CDR3 length: 13; J gene: TRBJ1-1; V gene: TRBV27; D gene: NA; clone size: NA; CDR3 DNA: TGTGCCAGCAGTTTACTAGGAAGGACTGAAGCTTTCTTT; CDR3 protein: CASSLLGRTEAFF
CDR3 length: 13; J gene: TRBJ2-5; V gene: TRBV7-2; D gene: TRBD1; clone size: NA; CDR3 DNA: TGTGCCAGCAGCCCGGACAGGGACGAGACCCAGTACTTC; CDR3 protein: CASSPDRDETQYF
CDR3 length: 14; J gene: TRBJ2-3; V gene: TRBV3-1/TRBV3-2; D gene: NA; clone size: NA; CDR3 DNA: TGTGCCAGCAGCCAAGTTCGCTACACAGATACGCAGTATTTT; CDR3 protein: CASSQVRYTDTQYF
CDR3 length: 15; J gene: TRBJ1-5; V gene: TRBV7-3; D gene: TRBD1; clone size: NA; CDR3 DNA: TGTGCCAGCAGCCAACAGGGGGTTGGCAATCAGCCCCAGCATTTT; CDR3 protein: CASSQQGVGNQPQHF
CDR3 length: 13; J gene: TRBJ1-4; V gene: TRBV12-3/TRBV12-4; D gene: NA; clone size: NA; CDR3 DNA: TGTGCCAGCAGCGGGACCTGGGGCGAAAAACTGTTTTTT; CDR3 protein: CASSGTWGEKLFF
CDR3 length: 13; J gene: TRBJ1-1; V gene: TRBV19; D gene: NA; clone size: NA; CDR3 DNA: TGTGCCAGTAGTATTTCACAGGGCGCTGAAGCTTTCTTT; CDR3 protein: CASSISQGAEAFF
CDR3 length: 15; J gene: TRBJ1-1; V gene: TRBV7-3; D gene: NA; clone size: NA; CDR3 DNA: TGTGCCAGCAGCTTAAAGGCACACTTGAACACTGAAGCTTTCTTT; CDR3 protein: CASSLKAHLNTEAFF
CDR3 length: 15; J gene: TRBJ2-3; V gene: TRBV7-3; D gene: TRBD1; clone size: NA; CDR3 DNA: TGTGCCAGCACCTTAGGGGACAGGGCCCCAGATACGCAGTATTTT; CDR3 protein: CASTLGDRAPDTQYF
CDR3 length: 14; J gene: TRBJ2-7; V gene: TRBV5-1; D gene: TRBD1; clone size: NA; CDR3 DNA: TGCGCCAGCACCTCCGGGACAGGCTCCTACGAGCAGTACTTC; CDR3 protein: CASTSGTGSYEQYF
CDR3 length: 15; J gene: TRBJ1-5; V gene: TRBV6-2/TRBV6-3; D gene: TRBD1; clone size: NA; CDR3 DNA: TGTGCCAGCAGTTACGCAGGGGGAGGCAATCAGCCCCAGCATTTT; CDR3 protein: CASSYAGGGNQPQHF
CDR3 length: 22; J gene: TRBJ1-2; V gene: TRBV5-1; D gene: TRBD1; clone size: NA; CDR3 DNA: TGCGCCAGCAGCCCCGTCCTTTTACTCCAAGGCAGGGGGCTGGTGATTAACTATGGCTACACCTTC; CDR3 protein: CASSPVLLLQGRGLVINYGYTF
CDR3 length: 19; J gene: TRBJ1-1; V gene: TRBV19; D gene: TRBD1; clone size: NA; CDR3 DNA: TGTGCCAGTAGTATAGATCCCCTCGACAGGGGGCGGATTGACACTGAAGCTTTCTTT; CDR3 protein: CASSIDPLDRGRIDTEAFF
CDR3 length: 15; J gene: TRBJ1-4; V gene: TRBV5-1; D gene: NA; clone size: NA; CDR3 DNA: TGCGCCAGCAGCTTGTCCCAGGGAGTAGGTGAAAAACTGTTTTTT; CDR3 protein: CASSLSQGVGEKLFF
CDR3 length: 12; J gene: TRBJ1-1; V gene: TRBV30; D gene: NA; clone size: NA; CDR3 DNA: TGTGCCTGGAATTCGGGAAACACTGAAGCTTTCTTT; CDR3 protein: CAWNSGNTEAFF
CDR3 length: 15; J gene: TRBJ1-1; V gene: TRBV10-3; D gene: NA; clone size: NA; CDR3 DNA: TGTGCCATCAGTGCTTTGTCGGGCCCGAACACTGAAGCTTTCTTT; CDR3 protein: CAISALSGPNTEAFF
CDR3 length: 11; J gene: TRBJ1-2; V gene: TRBV2; D gene: NA; clone size: NA; CDR3 DNA: TGTGCCAGCAGTGGGGGATATGGCTACACCTTC; CDR3 protein: CASSGGYGYTF
CDR3 length: 14; J gene: TRBJ2-5; V gene: TRBV28; D gene: TRBD1; clone size: NA; CDR3 DNA: TGTGCCAGCAGTTGGGGACAGTTGGAGGAGACCCAGTACTTC; CDR3 protein: CASSWGQLEETQYF
CDR3 length: 11; J gene: TRBJ2-7; V gene: TRBV20-1; D gene: NA; clone size: NA; CDR3 DNA: TGCAGTGCTGGACAGTTCTACGAGCAGTACTTC; CDR3 protein: CSAGQFYEQYF
CDR3 length: 13; J gene: TRBJ2-2; V gene: TRBV7-8; D gene: NA; clone size: NA; CDR3 DNA: TGTGCCAGCAGCTTAGCGCAGGCCGGGGAGCTGTTTTTT; CDR3 protein: CASSLAQAGELFF
CDR3 length: 15; J gene: TRBJ1-1; V gene: TRBV27; D gene: NA; clone size: NA; CDR3 DNA: TGTGCCAGCAGTTTATCGGCCTGGGAGAACACTGAAGCTTTCTTT; CDR3 protein: CASSLSAWENTEAFF
CDR3 length: 13; J gene: TRBJ2-2; V gene: TRBV24-1; D gene: NA; clone size: NA; CDR3 DNA: TGTGCCACCCGATCTCTTTACACCGGGGAGCTGTTTTTT; CDR3 protein: CATRSLYTGELFF
CDR3 length: 18; J gene: TRBJ1-2; V gene: TRBV27; D gene: NA; clone size: NA; CDR3 DNA: TGTGCCAGCAGCAGTAGCCTTGGGCGGGCCAGGACTAACTATGGCTACACCTTC; CDR3 protein: CASSSSLGRARTNYGYTF
CDR3 length: 16; J gene: TRBJ2-1; V gene: TRBV3-1/TRBV3-2; D gene: NA; clone size: NA; CDR3 DNA: TGTGCCAGCAGCCAAGGCTGGGGAGAACGTACGAATGAGCAGTTCTTC; CDR3 protein: CASSQGWGERTNEQFF
CDR3 length: 11; J gene: TRBJ1-5; V gene: TRBV21-1; D gene: NA; clone size: NA; CDR3 DNA: TGTGCCAGCGACGGAGGAGCGGACCAGCATTTT; CDR3 protein: CASDGGADQHF
CDR3 length: 14; J gene: TRBJ2-1; V gene: TRBV19; D gene: NA; clone size: NA; CDR3 DNA: TGTGCCAGTAGTATAGATGGGGATCACAATGAGCAGTTCTTC; CDR3 protein: CASSIDGDHNEQFF
CDR3 length: 13; J gene: TRBJ2-7; V gene: TRBV19; D gene: NA; clone size: NA; CDR3 DNA: TGTGCCAGTAGTACCCGACAGGCCTACGAGCAGTACTTC; CDR3 protein: CASSTRQAYEQYF
CDR3 length: 15; J gene: TRBJ2-7; V gene: TRBV18; D gene: NA; clone size: NA; CDR3 DNA: TGTGCCAGCTCAGGATGGACAGGGACTAAAGGCGAGCAGTACTTC; CDR3 protein: CASSGWTGTKGEQYF
CDR3 length: 15; J gene: TRBJ1-1; V gene: TRBV5-1; D gene: TRBD1; clone size: NA; CDR3 DNA: TGCGCCAGCAGCTTAATAACAGGGGGCATCACTGAAGCTTTCTTT; CDR3 protein: CASSLITGGITEAFF
CDR3 length: 10; J gene: TRBJ2-3; V gene: TRBV20-1; D gene: NA; clone size: NA; CDR3 DNA: TGCAGTGCTCTCCATCCAAGGACGTATTTT; CDR3 protein: CSALHPRTYF
CDR3 length: 14; J gene: TRBJ1-5; V gene: TRBV19; D gene: TRBD1; clone size: NA; CDR3 DNA: TGTGCCAGACGGGACAGGGGAAGTAACCAGCCCCAGCATTTT; CDR3 protein: CARRDRGSNQPQHF
CDR3 length: 15; J gene: TRBJ2-7; V gene: TRBV9; D gene: NA; clone size: NA; CDR3 DNA: TGTGCCAGCAGCCCATCAACAGGGACGGCCTACGAGCAGTACTTC; CDR3 protein: CASSPSTGTAYEQYF
CDR3 length: 15; J gene: TRBJ1-3; V gene: TRBV28; D gene: TRBD1; clone size: NA; CDR3 DNA: TGTGCCAGCAGTCCGGGACAGGGGATGGGAAACACCATATATTTT; CDR3 protein: CASSPGQGMGNTIYF
CDR3 length: 14; J gene: TRBJ2-2; V gene: TRBV5-8; D gene: NA; clone size: NA; CDR3 DNA: TGTGCCAGCAGCTTAGGCAGGCGCAGCGGGGAGCTGTTTTTT; CDR3 protein: CASSLGRRSGELFF
CDR3 length: 15; J gene: TRBJ1-2; V gene: TRBV6-5; D gene: NA; clone size: NA; CDR3 DNA: TGTGCCAGCAAAGGGCAGGAACTCATTAACTATGGCTACACCTTC; CDR3 protein: CASKGQELINYGYTF
CDR3 length: 16; J gene: TRBJ1-3; V gene: TRBV28; D gene: NA; clone size: NA; CDR3 DNA: TGTGCCAGCAGTTTAGTCAGGGGCTCCTCTGGAAACACCATATATTTT; CDR3 protein: CASSLVRGSSGNTIYF
CDR3 length: 18; J gene: TRBJ1-6; V gene: TRBV3-1/TRBV3-2; D gene: NA; clone size: NA; CDR3 DNA: TGTGCCAGCAGCCAACCCCCGAAGCCTTATTACTATAATTCACCCCTCCACTTT; CDR3 protein: CASSQPPKPYYYNSPLHF
CDR3 length: 15; J gene: TRBJ1-5; V gene: TRBV25-1; D gene: TRBD1; clone size: NA; CDR3 DNA: TGTGCCAGCAGTAGCCGGGCCAGGGGGAATCAAGCCCAGCATTTT; CDR3 protein: CASSSRARGNQAQHF
CDR3 length: 12; J gene: TRBJ1-5; V gene: TRBV12-3/TRBV12-4; D gene: NA; clone size: NA; CDR3 DNA: TGTGCCAGCAGTTCGACAGGAACGTCCCAGCATTTT; CDR3 protein: CASSSTGTSQHF
CDR3 length: 15; J gene: TRBJ2-7; V gene: TRBV6-5; D gene: NA; clone size: few; CDR3 DNA: TGTGCCAGCAGTTACTCTACGGCCAGTTCCTACGAGCAGTACTTC; CDR3 protein: CASSYSTASSYEQYF
CDR3 length: 14; J gene: TRBJ2-3; V gene: TRBV3-1/TRBV3-2; D gene: TRBD2; clone size: NA; CDR3 DNA: TGTGCCAGCCATAGCGGGGACGACACAGATACGCAGTATTTT; CDR3 protein: CASHSGDDTDTQYF
CDR3 length: 9; J gene: TRBJ2-5; V gene: TRBV2; D gene: NA; clone size: NA; CDR3 DNA: TGTGCCAGCGGGGAGACCCAGTACTTC; CDR3 protein: CASGETQYF
CDR3 length: 15; J gene: TRBJ1-1; V gene: TRBV5-5; D gene: TRBD1; clone size: NA; CDR3 DNA: TGTGCCAGCAGCCTATTAGGGACAGTGAACACTGAAGCTTTCTTT; CDR3 protein: CASSLLGTVNTEAFF